The table lists the clone carrying this T cell receptor (beta chain) with a count of one. Using immunoSEQ multiplex PCR, the repertoire was profiled, and TCRdb retains in-frame clones only, with some absent. The repertoire holds some 73,000 clones, approximately 91% seen once, with under 5.5% in the top ten. The sample belongs to a study of technical replicates of blood from several donors. The CDR3 spans 14 residues. V lost 6 bases and J 2 bases, leaving 10 bases between the germline ends. Germline CDR1 and CDR2: SEHNR and FQNEAQ (reference sequence). The genes are TRBV7-9 and TRBJ2-2; no clear D. This sequence originates from a human donor in good health. Some clones in this sample may be carry-over from other donors' samples. What was sequenced was PBMCs. CDR3 region: CASRPLLNTGELFF. The DNA of the CDR3 is TGTGCCAGCAGACCCCTCCTAAACACCGGGGAGCTGTTTTTT.